This entry concerns a single T cell receptor beta chain. The data are from a study of shared clonotypes between healthy human individuals. Combining CD45RO+ cells with CCR7-negative CD45RA+ TemRA cells gave CD8 memory. The table came from immunoSEQ multiplex PCR; TCRdb's copy has only in-frame clones and leaves some out. Of around 690,000 clones listed, around 90% are singletons. The TCR originated in a man aged 18-30 years in good health. Some clones in this sample may be carry-over from other donors' samples. Sequenced material: memory CD8+ T cells from PBMCs. Documented subset: CD45RO+ cells pooled with CCR7-negative TemRA cells.

The CDR3 DNA sequence: TGTGCCAGCAGTTTATCCCAAACCCTCCTAGCGGGAGGACATAACACCGGGGAGCTGTTTTTT. This sequence encodes CASSLSQTLLAGGHNTGELFF. V gene TRBV28 combines with J gene TRBJ2-2, with 11 bases lining up with TRBD2. Germline values: CDR1 MDHEN, CDR2 SYDVKM. The ends lost 1 base at V and 2 bases at J; junction bases unmatched: 15. The CDR3 has 21 amino acids.